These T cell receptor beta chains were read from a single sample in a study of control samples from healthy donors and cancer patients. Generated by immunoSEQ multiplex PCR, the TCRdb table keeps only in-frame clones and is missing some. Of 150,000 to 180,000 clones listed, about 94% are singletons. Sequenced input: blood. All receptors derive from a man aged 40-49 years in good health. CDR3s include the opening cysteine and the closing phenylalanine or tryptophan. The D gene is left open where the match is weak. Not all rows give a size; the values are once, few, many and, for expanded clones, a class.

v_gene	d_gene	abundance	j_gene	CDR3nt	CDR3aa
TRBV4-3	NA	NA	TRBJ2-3	TGCGCCAGCAGCCAAGATTATCTCAGGGGCTGGACAGATACGCAGTATTTT	CASSQDYLRGWTDTQYF
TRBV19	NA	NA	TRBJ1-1	TGTGCCAGTAAACTGGGAGAGAACACTGAAGCTTTCTTT	CASKLGENTEAFF
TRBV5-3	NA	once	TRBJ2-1	TGTGCCAGAAGCACCCGGAGGAGGCAGTTCTTC	CARSTRRRQFF
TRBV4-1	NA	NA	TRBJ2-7	TGCGCCAGCAGCCAATTTTCTGGGGGCGAAGGGTCCTACGAGCAGTACTTC	CASSQFSGGEGSYEQYF
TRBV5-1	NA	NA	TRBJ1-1	TGCGCCAGCAGCGTGGGGATGGGGGATGCGAACACTGAAGCTTTCTTT	CASSVGMGDANTEAFF
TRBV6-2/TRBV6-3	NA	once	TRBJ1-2	TGTGCCAGCAGCCACGGATCAACTAACTATGGCTACACCTTC	CASSHGSTNYGYTF
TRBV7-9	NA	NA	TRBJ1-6	TGTGCCAGCAGCCCAGGCGACAGAGATAATTCACCCCTCCACTTT	CASSPGDRDNSPLHF
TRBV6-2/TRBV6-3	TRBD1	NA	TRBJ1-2	TGTGCCAGCACCCCCACAGGGGACTATGGCTACACCTTC	CASTPTGDYGYTF
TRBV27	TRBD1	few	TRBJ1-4	TGTGCCAGCGCCAACAGGGGGAGGGGAGAAAAACTGTTTTTT	CASANRGRGEKLFF
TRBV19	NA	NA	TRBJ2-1	TGTGCCAGTAGTTTGGCTTTGTCCAGGGGATATGAGCAGTTCTTC	CASSLALSRGYEQFF
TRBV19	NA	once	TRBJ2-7	TGTGCCAGTAGTCCAAATGGGGTCATTGGAAGGAGCGAGCAGTACTTC	CASSPNGVIGRSEQYF
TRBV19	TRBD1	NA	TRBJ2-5	TGTGCCAGTAGTATAAGGGGGCAGGGGAGGACCCAGTACTTC	CASSIRGQGRTQYF
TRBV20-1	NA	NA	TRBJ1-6	TGCAGTGCTAGTGAGGGGGGAGGCAATAATTCACCCCTCCACTTT	CSASEGGGNNSPLHF
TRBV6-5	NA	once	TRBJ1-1	TGTGCCAGCACCTCCCGGGGGACCACTGAAGCTTTCTTT	CASTSRGTTEAFF
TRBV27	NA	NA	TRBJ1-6	TGTGCCAGCAGTTTTGGTCAGAATTCACCCCTCCACTTT	CASSFGQNSPLHF
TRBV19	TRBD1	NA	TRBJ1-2	TGTGCCAGTAGTACCGGGACAGGGAACTATGGCTACACCTTC	CASSTGTGNYGYTF
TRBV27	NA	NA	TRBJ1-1	TGTGCCAGCGCATGGACAGTGAACACTGAAGCTTTCTTT	CASAWTVNTEAFF
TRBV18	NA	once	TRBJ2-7	TGTGCCAGCTCACCTCTACAGGACTACGAGCAGTACTTC	CASSPLQDYEQYF
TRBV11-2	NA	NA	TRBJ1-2	TGTGCCAGCAACTACCTCAAGGGGCGAAGCTATGGCTACACCTTC	CASNYLKGRSYGYTF
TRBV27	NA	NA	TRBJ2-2	TGTGCCAGCAGTTTACAGGGTTCGAACGGGGAGCTGTTTTTT	CASSLQGSNGELFF
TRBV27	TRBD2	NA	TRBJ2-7	TGTGCCAGCAGTTCCCTAGGACTAGCGGGGGGTAATCGCTTCGAGCAGTACTTC	CASSSLGLAGGNRFEQYF
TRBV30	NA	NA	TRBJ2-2	TGTGCCTGGAGTTCAGTCGGGAACACCGGGGAGCTGTTTTTT	CAWSSVGNTGELFF
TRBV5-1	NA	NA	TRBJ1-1	TGCGCCAGCAGCTTGGCCCGTCAGGACACTGAAGCTTTCTTT	CASSLARQDTEAFF
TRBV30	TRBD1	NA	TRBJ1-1	TGTGCCTGGAGTCCGGACAGGGTCACTGAAGCTTTCTTT	CAWSPDRVTEAFF
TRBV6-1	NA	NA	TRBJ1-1	TGTGCCAGCAGTGAAGTAGTGGTTTTAGTAACTGAAGCTTTCTTT	CASSEVVVLVTEAFF